The 14 T cell receptor beta chains presented below share a single source sample, sequenced in a study of regulatory T cells in long-lasting Graves disease. The time point denotes: newly diagnosed GD, antithyroid drugs for less than 3 months. The TCR library was made from RNA extracted from PBMCs. HTBI primers from iRepertoire and Arm-PCR of CDR3 regions yielded the TCR beta libraries. TCRdb independently ran MiXCR on the multiplex PCR reads; one entry per CDR3 protein. In the table there are 370,000 or so distinct CDR3 sequences, roughly 16% of which are singletons. These records were also assigned to another study, of T cells in Graves' hyperthyroidism and ophthalmopathy.

The starting material was peripheral blood mononuclear cells (PBMCs), obtained at new diagnosis, from a patient treated with antithyroid drugs. These receptors were taken from a woman between 18 and 29 years old with Graves disease.

This clonotype was seen many times. The chain links TRBV2 to TRBJ1-6, with a possible D match to TRBD1 (5 bases). CDR3 length equals 16 residues. Germline V gives CDR1 SNHLY, CDR2 FYNNEI. V lost 1 base and J 8 bases, leaving 15 bases between the germline ends. The DNA of the CDR3 is TGTGCCAGCAGTGAAGGATGGGGCACGGGGGATTCACCCCTCCACTTT. Residues: CASSEGWGTGDSPLHF.

This clonotype was seen at least ten times. The gene calls are TRBV7-2 and TRBJ2-3; 7 bases line up with TRBD2. Germline V gene sequence: CDR1 SGHTA, CDR2 FQGNSA. Losses at the gene ends were 5 bases for V and 4 bases for J; bases not matched to a gene: 9. The CDR3 spans 15 residues. The CDR3 protein is CASSPHGRGADTQYF. In DNA, the CDR3 is TGTGCCAGCAGCCCCCACGGCCGGGGGGCAGATACGCAGTATTTT.

The table lists this clonotype with a few counts. The chain joins TRBV9 to TRBJ2-2; weak D call: TRBD2 (6 bases). The germline gives CDR1 SGDLS, CDR2 YYNGEE. The CDR3 is 15 amino acids. Trimming took off 3 bases at V and 0 bases at J, with 9 bases between the two ends. The CDR3 sequence is CASSARLANTGELFF. The CDR3 DNA sequence: TGTGCCAGCAGCGCCCGACTAGCGAACACCGGGGAGCTGTTTTTT. Full variable domain (remainder filled in from reference TRBV9 and TRBJ2-2): DSGVTQTPKHLITATGQRVTLRCSPRSGDLSVYWYQQSLDQGLQFLIQYYNGEERAKGNILERFSAQQFPDLHSELNLSSLELGDSALYFCASSARLANTGELFFGEGSRLTVL.

The J gene is TRBJ2-7, the V gene TRBV6-1; 10 positions match TRBD1. The V gene end was trimmed by 6 bases and the J gene end by 3 bases; junction bases not matched to a gene: 5. Germline assignment: CDR1 MNHNS and CDR2 SASEGT. This CDR3 contains 14 residues. DNA of the CDR3: TGTGCCAGCAGCGGACAGGGGGTCCTCTACGAGCAGTACTTC. It codes for CASSGQGVLYEQYF.

This clonotype came up many times. The chain uses TRBV6-1 and TRBJ2-1; a possible D gene is TRBD1 (5 bases). This CDR3 spans 17 amino acids. CDR1 MNHNS and CDR2 SASEGT come from the germline V gene. Trimming removed 4 bases from V and 0 bases from J, with 16 bases in between. The CDR3 loop is CASSGGRVRSSYNEQFF. For the CDR3, the DNA is TGTGCCAGCAGTGGGGGCAGGGTGAGAAGCTCCTACAATGAGCAGTTCTTC.

This chain joins TRBV20-1 and TRBJ1-4; 10 nucleotides match TRBD1. V dropped 5 bases and J dropped 11; count of bases not matched to a gene: 11. The CDR3 sequence is 14 residues long. CDR1 DFQATT and CDR2 SNEGSKA come from the germline V gene (reference sequence). CDR3 in amino acids: CSAQKTGGEYKLFF. The CDR3 DNA sequence: TGCAGTGCTCAGAAGACAGGGGGCGAATATAAACTGTTTTTT.

Concerning this clonotype itself: An end of the junction does not agree with germline; a read error may underlie this. The genes are TRBV5-6 and TRBJ1-2; TRBD1 matches at 8 bases. The CDR3 is 14 residues long. Germline values: CDR1 SGHDT, CDR2 YYEEEE. CDR3 DNA: TGTGCCCGCAGCTTTGACAGGGGAATTTTTGGCTACACCTTC. Encoded protein: CARSFDRGIFGYTF.

This clonotype was detected a few times. This chain links TRBV29-1 with TRBJ2-1, with D perhaps TRBD1 (5 bases). The CDR3 consists of 13 residues. V was trimmed by 4 bases and J by 8 bases, leaving 15 bases between them. Germline V gene lookup returns CDR1 SQVTM and CDR2 ANQGSEA. The CDR3 nucleotides read TGCAGCGTTGCCGTCAGGGTCTGGGATGAGCAGTTCTTC. This encodes CSVAVRVWDEQFF.

This clonotype was counted between two and nine times. This rearrangement joins TRBV20-1 to TRBJ1-1, with 9 bases fitting TRBD1. This CDR3 comprises 16 residues. V dropped 5 bases and J dropped 4; count of bases not matched to a gene: 14. CDR1 is DFQATT and CDR2 is SNEGSKA in the germline V gene (reference sequence). The chain's CDR3 is CSAGGTGRRRATEAFF. CDR3 sequence (DNA): TGCAGTGCTGGAGGGACAGGGAGACGGCGGGCCACTGAAGCTTTCTTT.

This clonotype was counted many times. The chain carries TRBV5-7 and TRBJ2-7; 9 bases line up with TRBD1. TRBV5-7 is an ORF, with its function uncertain. This CDR3 spans 16 amino acids. Trimming took 4 bases from V and 3 from J; bases not matched to a gene: 11. The CDR3 region is CASSGRGQGRVYEQYF. For the CDR3, the DNA is TGTGCCAGCAGCGGAAGGGGACAGGGTAGAGTCTACGAGCAGTACTTC.

Comment on this clonotype: The junction shows a germline mismatch at one end, possibly a read error. The rearrangement joins TRBV20-1 to TRBJ1-5; D is unclear. The CDR3 is 13 amino acids. Germline values: CDR1 DFQATT, CDR2 SNEGSKA (reference sequence). For the CDR3, the DNA is TGCAGTGCTAGAGGGAGCATCAATCAGCCCCTGCATTTT. Its protein product is CSARGSINQPLHF.

This clonotype was seen ten or more times. V gene TRBV19 combines with J gene TRBJ1-1, with 8 bases fitting TRBD1. CDR3 length: 14 amino acids. Germline CDR1 LNHDA, CDR2 SQIVND (reference sequence). V shed 5 bases and J 4 bases; nucleotides not matched to a gene: 6. CDR3: CASSRQGMGTEAFF. CDR3 DNA: TGTGCCAGTAGTCGACAGGGGATGGGCACTGAAGCTTTCTTT.

The chain joins TRBV15 to TRBJ1-5; D remains unclear. V lost 0 bases to trimming and J lost 0 bases, with 3 bases between them. The germline V gene has CDR1 LNHNV and CDR2 YYDKDF (reference sequence). The length of the CDR3 is 14 residues. The CDR3 sequence is CATSREDSNQPQHF. As DNA, the CDR3 is TGTGCCACCAGCAGAGAGGATAGCAATCAGCCCCAGCATTTT.

This clonotype was seen at least ten times. This chain connects TRBV2 to TRBJ1-5; D unresolved. The V end lost 6 bases, the J end lost 7 bases, and 13 bases lay between the germline ends. This CDR3 contains 13 residues. Per the germline V gene, CDR1 is SNHLY and CDR2 is FYNNEI. The CDR3 DNA follows: TGTGCCAGCAGCGAATCGACTGGGCAGCCCCAGCATTTT. Its translation: CASSESTGQPQHF.